Listed here is a single T cell receptor (beta chain). Other nucleotide sequences in the sample specify the same CDR3. CDR1 and CDR2 from the germline V gene are SGHDT and YYEEEE. This CDR3 spans 14 amino acids. Trimming stripped 4 bases from V and 2 bases from J, with 13 bases between. These data belong to a study of blood T cell repertoires in COVID-19. Clones were read by immunoSEQ multiplex PCR, and TCRdb kept only the in-frame ones, dropping some. The sample lists more than 250,000 clones; about 90% were seen once. The TCR comes from a woman aged 25 to 39 who had recovered from COVID-19. Sequenced material: PBMCs or T cells enriched from blood (not recorded which). The rearrangement uses TRBV5-6 and TRBJ2-7; a possible D gene is TRBD1 (6 bases). The DNA for the CDR3 is TGTGCCAGCAGCCTGGGGGCAGGAACCTACGAGCAGTACTTC. It specifies CASSLGAGTYEQYF.